The next 2 T cell receptor beta chains were all read from a single sample in a study of CD8 T cells in ankylosing spondylitis. Using its own MiXCR run on the 5' RACE reads, TCRdb lists one record per CDR3 protein. The sample consists of 220,000 or so distinct CDR3 sequences, 8% to 11% of them appearing once. The specimen was blood, either unsorted or a sorted T cell fraction (not recorded which). The receptors were sampled from a male donor with ankylosing spondylitis or in good health (not recorded which).

Many counts were recorded for this clonotype. The chain uses TRBV28 and TRBJ2-2; 8 bases line up with TRBD2. V lost 3 bases, J lost 2 bases, and 5 bases stayed unmatched. The CDR3 has 16 amino acids. From germline, CDR1 is MDHEN and CDR2 SYDVKM. Here the CDR3 DNA reads TGTGCCAGCAGTTTCGGGAGGGGGGGAAACACCGGGGAGCTGTTTTTT. This gives the protein CASSFGRGGNTGELFF.

The sample holds many counts of this clonotype. The rearrangement uses TRBV5-1 and TRBJ2-5; D possibly corresponds to TRBD2 (6 bases). Trimming cost V 0 bases and J 1 base, with 10 bases left between them. Germline assignment: CDR1 SGHRS and CDR2 YFSETQ. This CDR3 is built from 15 residues. CDR3 bases: TGCGCCAGCAGCTTGGGGGAGGTTAGCCAAGAGACCCAGTACTTC. Its protein product is CASSLGEVSQETQYF. Full variable domain (remainder filled in from reference TRBV5-1 and TRBJ2-5): KAGVTQTPRYLIKTRGQQVTLSCSPISGHRSVSWYQQTPGQGLQFLFEYFSETQRNKGNFPGRFSGRQFSNSRSEMNVSTLELGDSALYLCASSLGEVSQETQYFGPGTRLLVL.